This T cell receptor beta chain was recorded in a study of early T cells in non-severe SARS-CoV-2 infection. V lost 6 bases, J lost 1 base, and 9 bases lay in between. This CDR3 contains 13 residues. The germline V gene has CDR1 DFQATT and CDR2 SNEGSKA (reference sequence). MiXCR, applied by TCRdb to the 5' RACE reads, yields one record per CDR3 protein. The sample has 50,000 to 80,000 distinct CDR3 sequences, over 4% seen once. The rearrangement uses TRBV20-1 and TRBJ1-4, with a possible D match to TRBD1 (5 bases). The sequencing input was whole blood. The sequence was obtained from an adult who was a healthcare worker with PCR-confirmed SARS-CoV-2 infection or an uninfected control (not recorded which). The CDR3 coding sequence is TGCAGTGCCAAAAGGGGAACTAATGAAAAACTGTTTTTT. Protein sequence: CSAKRGTNEKLFF.